This T cell receptor beta chain was documented in a study of early T cells in non-severe SARS-CoV-2 infection. TCRdb re-called the 5' RACE reads with MiXCR, one entry per CDR3 protein. The sample carries fewer than 40,000 distinct CDR3 sequences, approximately 6% recorded once. This clonotype showed up many times. This CDR3 region has 16 residues. The germline CDR1 and CDR2 sequences are SGHDT and YYEEEE. V shed 4 bases, J shed 4 bases, and the junction held 10 bases outside the gene matches. Source material: whole blood. The rearrangement uses TRBV5-6 and TRBJ2-7, with 11 nucleotides matching TRBD1. This clonotype was sampled from an adult who was a healthcare worker with PCR-confirmed SARS-CoV-2 infection or an uninfected control (not recorded which). CDR3 nucleotide sequence: TGTGCCAGCAGCCTGCTCGGACAGGGGGCGCTTTACGAGCAGTACTTC. Its translation is CASSLLGQGALYEQYF. Full variable domain (missing parts from reference TRBV5-6 and TRBJ2-7): DAGVTQSPTHLIKTRGQQVTLRCSPKSGHDTVSWYQQALGQGPQFIFQYYEEEERQRGNFPDRFSGHQFPNYSSELNVNALLLGDSALYLCASSLLGQGALYEQYFGPGTRLTVT.